The 17 T cell receptor beta chains presented below share a single source sample, sequenced in a study of shared clonotypes between healthy human individuals. In the naive CD8 group, cells lacked CD45RO and were positively selected for CCR7, so terminally differentiated effector memory CD45RA+ cells were left out. The table came from immunoSEQ multiplex PCR; TCRdb's copy has only in-frame clones and leaves some out. The sample carries around 2,000,000 clones, just over 90% recorded once. The specimen was naive CD8+ T cells from PBMCs. Receptors were obtained from a man younger than 35 in good health. Some clones in this sample may be carry-over from other donors' samples.

This chain's CDR3 is CASSLSLGGGSTDTQYF. As DNA, the CDR3 is TGTGCCAGCAGTTTGTCTTTGGGTGGGGGGAGCACAGATACGCAGTATTTT. This rearrangement joins TRBV27 to TRBJ2-3; a weak D match, TRBD2 (6 bases). The germline V gene encodes CDR1 MNHEY and CDR2 SMNVEV (reference sequence). The CDR3 covers 17 residues. The V gene lost 3 bases and the J gene lost 0 bases, with 16 bases spanning the gap.

This clone has just one count. J is TRBJ2-1 and V is TRBV27; 11 positions agree with TRBD1. The length of the CDR3 is 15 residues. Germline CDR1 and CDR2: MNHEY and SMNVEV (reference sequence). The junction had 4 bases not matched to a gene; V was cut back by 0 bases and J by 9 bases. The CDR3 bases are TGTGCCAGCAGTTTATCCAGGACAGGGGGCCTTGAGCAGTTCTTC. It encodes CASSLSRTGGLEQFF.

This chain connects TRBV10-3 to TRBJ2-3; TRBD2 might be the D (5 bases). The CDR3 runs to 14 residues. Trimming left V 2 bases short and J 0 bases short, with 6 bases between. In germline, CDR1 is ENHRY, CDR2 SYGVKD. The CDR3 DNA reads as TGTGCCATCAGTGAGAGGACTAGCACAGATACGCAGTATTTT. Translating gives CAISERTSTDTQYF.

To note about this clone: Other nucleotide sequences from this sample produce the same CDR3. The gene calls are TRBV7-9 and TRBJ2-5; D is ambiguous. The length of the CDR3 is 12 residues. The V gene lost 1 base and the J gene lost 5 bases, with 5 bases spanning the gap. The V gene's germline CDR1 is SEHNR and CDR2 FQNEAQ (reference sequence). CDR3 sequence: CASSLVEETQYF. In DNA form, the CDR3 reads TGTGCCAGCAGCTTAGTGGAGGAGACCCAGTACTTC.

The V gene is TRBV14, the J gene TRBJ2-7; a weak D match, TRBD2 (6 bases). The V end was cut by 5 bases, the J end by 1 base, with 9 bases between. There are 13 residues in the CDR3. CDR1 is SGHDN, CDR2 FVKESK, per germline. In DNA, the CDR3 is TGTGCCAGCAGCTGGGACTCGTCCTACGAGCAGTACTTC. This translates into CASSWDSSYEQYF.

The chain couples TRBV15 to TRBJ1-4, with 9 positions matching TRBD1. V was clipped by 5 bases and J by 8 bases; unmatched bases: 9. There are 15 residues in the CDR3. Germline V gene sequence: CDR1 LNHNV, CDR2 YYDKDF (reference sequence). In nucleotides, the CDR3 is TGTGCCACCAGCGGGCCGGGACAGGGATACGAAAAACTGTTTTTT. It codes for CATSGPGQGYEKLFF. Variable domain in full (rest from reference TRBV15 and TRBJ1-4): DAMVIQNPRYQVTQFGKPVTLSCSQTLNHNVMYWYQQKSSQAPKLLFHYYDKDFNNEADTPDNFQSRRPNTSFCFLDIRSPGLGDTAMYLCATSGPGQGYEKLFFGSGTQLSVL.

Only one count was recorded for this clone. The chain joins TRBV4-1 to TRBJ2-2; D perhaps matches TRBD1 (5 bases). Germline loops: CDR1 MGHRA, CDR2 YSYEKL. The CDR3 contains 20 residues. Trimming took 4 bases from V and 3 from J, leaving 27 bases between them. Written as DNA, the CDR3 is TGCGCCAGCAGCCTACGGTGGGGCGCCTCCCAACGAAAAGACACCGGGGAGCTGTTTTTT. It is translated as CASSLRWGASQRKDTGELFF.

The chain links TRBV5-1 to TRBJ2-1; TRBD2 matches 9 bases. After removal of 3 bases from V and 0 bases from J, the junction contained 10 bases not matched to a gene. The CDR3 is made up of 18 amino acids. Germline V lookup: CDR1 SGHRS, CDR2 YFSETQ. CDR3 sequence (DNA): TGCGCCAGCAGCTGGGCCCCTAGCGGGGAGAGCTCCTACAATGAGCAGTTCTTC. It codes for CASSWAPSGESSYNEQFF.

The chain joins TRBV2 to TRBJ2-2; a weak D match, TRBD2 (5 bases). In germline, CDR1 is SNHLY, CDR2 FYNNEI. Trimming cost V 2 bases and J 9 bases, with 19 bases left between them. The CDR3 sequence is 16 residues long. CDR3 bases: TGTGCCAGCAGTGAATTGGCGGGCCCCATCATGAGGGAGCTGTTTTTT. Protein: CASSELAGPIMRELFF.

The chain is built from TRBV5-4 and TRBJ1-2; D might be TRBD1 (6 bases). V was cut by 4 bases and J by 4 bases, with 11 bases left in between. This CDR3 is built from 13 residues. The V gene's germline CDR1 is SGHNT and CDR2 YYREEE (reference sequence). The DNA for the CDR3 is TGTGCCAGCAGCACGGAAGGGGGCTATGGCTACACCTTC. Translation gives CASSTEGGYGYTF. Combining the CDR3 with reference TRBV5-4 and TRBJ1-2 gives the whole variable domain ETGVTQSPTHLIKTRGQQVTLRCSSQSGHNTVSWYQQALGQGPQFIFQYYREEENGRGNFPPRFSGLQFPNYSSELNVNALELDDSALYLCASSTEGGYGYTFGSGTRLTVV.

This clone has only one observation. The CDR3 DNA reads TGTGCCAGCAGTTTAAGGACAGGGCCGACCAATGAGCAGTTCTTC. This translates into CASSLRTGPTNEQFF. The chain joins TRBV27 to TRBJ2-1; the match to TRBD1 covers 8 bases. Trimming cost V 2 bases and J 6 bases; bases outside gene matches: 6. The CDR3 is made up of 15 amino acids. Germline-derived CDR1 and CDR2 are MNHEY and SMNVEV (reference sequence).

The gene calls are TRBV25-1 and TRBJ2-5, with D unresolved. V lost 8 bases, J lost 4 bases, and 26 bases lay in between. Germline V lookup: CDR1 MGHDK, CDR2 SYGVNS. This CDR3 region has 17 residues. The CDR3 coding sequence is TGTGCCAGCGGTACAATACTCGGAACAATCCGTCTAGAGACCCAGTACTTC. Translated, it gives CASGTILGTIRLETQYF.

This clone turned up a few times. This sample includes further DNA sequences coding for the same CDR3. The chain links TRBV7-9 to TRBJ2-2, with 15 bases matching TRBD2. Germline V lookup: CDR1 SEHNR, CDR2 FQNEAQ (reference sequence). V gave up 5 bases and J gave up 5 bases; unmatched junction bases: 3. CDR3 length: 16 amino acids. CDR3 nucleotides: TGTGCCAGCAGCCCAGGACTAGCGGGAGGGACCGGGGAGCTGTTTTTT. This encodes CASSPGLAGGTGELFF.

This chain uses TRBV28 with TRBJ1-5; 9 bases match TRBD1. CDR1 MDHEN and CDR2 SYDVKM come from the germline V gene. Unmatched junction bases numbered 14, after V lost 6 bases and J lost 5 bases. CDR3 length equals 17 residues. CDR3 sequence reads: CASSDLRDRAHDQPQHF. CDR3 nucleotides: TGTGCCAGCAGCGACCTCCGGGACAGGGCCCATGATCAGCCCCAGCATTTT.

This sequence joins TRBV11-2 and TRBJ1-4, with D perhaps matching TRBD1 (5 bases). The germline gives CDR1 SGHAT, CDR2 FQNNGV. V gave up 2 bases and J gave up 3 bases, with 10 bases separating them. The CDR3 spans 15 residues. The CDR3 bases are TGTGCCAGCAGCTTACGAGGGACGCCTAATGAAAAACTGTTTTTT. It is translated as CASSLRGTPNEKLFF.

This sequence joins TRBV28 and TRBJ2-3; the D gene is possibly TRBD1 (5 bases). The CDR3 runs 15 residues. Germline V gene data show CDR1 as MDHEN and CDR2 as SYDVKM. V lost 6 bases and J lost 3, with 16 bases in between. CDR3 region: CASRVLRDRTDTQYF. DNA for the CDR3: TGTGCCAGCAGGGTACTCAGGGATCGTACAGATACGCAGTATTTT.

This chain connects TRBV7-8 to TRBJ2-1; D gene unclear. Trimming shortened V by 1 base and J by 7 bases, and 8 bases separated the two germline ends. Germline assignment: CDR1 SGHVS and CDR2 FQNEAQ. This CDR3 comprises 13 residues. CDR3 amino acids: CASSLDRWNEQFF. The CDR3 region has the DNA TGTGCCAGCAGCTTAGATCGGTGGAATGAGCAGTTCTTC.